This is a list of T cell receptor beta chains from one sample in a study of cytomegalovirus exposure and HLA in healthy donors. Assay used: immunoSEQ multiplex PCR; TCRdb lists only in-frame clones, some missing. The table records around 140,000 clones, around nine tenths of them present only once. Sequences were obtained from PBMCs. These receptors originate from a man younger than 30 in good health and CMV-seropositive. Each CDR3 is given with its conserved first and last residue. A D gene is named only where the DNA matches it firmly. Only some rows state a clone size, as once, few, many or a class for expanded clones.

J gene | D gene | CDR3 length | clone size | V gene | CDR3 DNA | CDR3 protein
TRBJ2-1 | NA | 16 | NA | TRBV7-2 | TGTGCCAGCACCCCTCATGACTCTCAGACTTACAATGAGCAGTTCTTC | CASTPHDSQTYNEQFF
TRBJ2-3 | NA | 16 | NA | TRBV9 | TGTGCCAGCAGCTACCCTATAGCGGAGAGCACAGATACGCAGTATTTT | CASSYPIAESTDTQYF
TRBJ1-5 | TRBD1 | 15 | NA | TRBV7-8 | TGTGCCAGCAGCTTAGAGGGGGCCGGCAATCAGCCCCAGCATTTT | CASSLEGAGNQPQHF
TRBJ2-5 | NA | 17 | NA | TRBV5-4 | TGTGCCAGCAGCTTGGGAGCCCCCCTTAGCGGCCAAGAGACCCAGTACTTC | CASSLGAPLSGQETQYF
TRBJ1-2 | NA | 13 | few | TRBV27 | TGTGCCAGCAGTTTAAGGGGGGGAAGTGGCTACACCTTC | CASSLRGGSGYTF
TRBJ2-7 | NA | 16 | NA | TRBV18 | TGTGCCAGCTCACCACCCCACCCGGGAGCCTTCTACGAGCAGTACTTC | CASSPPHPGAFYEQYF
TRBJ2-1 | NA | 13 | NA | TRBV6-1 | TGTGCCAGCAGTGAGGTACAGGTCAATGAGCAGTTCTTC | CASSEVQVNEQFF
TRBJ2-6 | NA | 18 | NA | TRBV11-2 | TGTGCCAGCAGCTTAGCCCTCCGGGCGAGGGTCGGGGCCAACGTCCTGACTTTC | CASSLALRARVGANVLTF
TRBJ2-2 | TRBD1 | 16 | NA | TRBV15 | TGTGCCACCAGCAACCGGGACAGGGGATTATTAGGGGAGCTGTTTTTT | CATSNRDRGLLGELFF
TRBJ1-1 | NA | 12 | NA | TRBV30 | TGTGCCTGGAGTTGGGGCGACACTGAAGCTTTCTTT | CAWSWGDTEAFF
TRBJ2-7 | TRBD1 | 15 | NA | TRBV18 | TGTGCCAGCTCACCGACTCGGGACAGAAACTACGAGCAGTACTTC | CASSPTRDRNYEQYF
TRBJ2-3 | TRBD2 | 15 | once | TRBV5-1 | TGCGCCAGCAGCCCGACTAGCGGGGGTCCAGATACGCAGTATTTT | CASSPTSGGPDTQYF
TRBJ2-1 | TRBD2 | 19 | NA | TRBV6-1 | TGTGCCAGCAGTGAAAGGCTAAGACTAGCGGGGCTACGCTACAATGAGCAGTTCTTC | CASSERLRLAGLRYNEQFF
TRBJ2-1 | TRBD1 | 14 | NA | TRBV5-1 | TGCGCCAGCAGCTTGGGACAGGGTTTAGGTGAGCAGTTCTTC | CASSLGQGLGEQFF